This T cell receptor beta chain was retrieved from a study of Graves' ophthalmopathy and Graves' hyperthyroidism. The germline V gene encodes CDR1 SGHRS and CDR2 YFSETQ. V was shortened by 3 bases and J by 4 bases, with 14 bases between the two germline ends. The CDR3 covers 14 residues. Transcripts of RNA were the source for amplifying TCR beta CDR3 regions. The workflow started with a first-round RT-PCR run with HTBI primers and then moved on to a second-round multiplex PCR. TCRdb fed the multiplex PCR reads into MiXCR, producing one record per CDR3 protein. This sample carries about 170,000 distinct CDR3 sequences, approximately 40% of them seen once, and the ten largest clones take roughly 5.2%. Orbital computed tomography and thyroid ultrasound, along with TRAb, serum thyroxine and clinical symptoms, underpinned diagnosis. In this sample, this clonotype turned up many times.

The genes are TRBV5-1 and TRBJ2-7; D perhaps matches TRBD2 (6 bases). This receptor was obtained from a middle-aged woman with Graves' ophthalmopathy. Sequencing was done on a sample of peripheral blood. This CDR3 reads CASSSDGGRYEQYF. The CDR3 bases are TGCGCCAGCAGCTCTGACGGAGGGAGGTACGAGCAGTACTTC.